The 10 T cell receptor beta chains reported below all come from one sample, sequenced in a study of OX40 agonist ivuxolimab in advanced cancers. Repertoires were generated with immunoSEQ multiplex PCR, while TCRdb's copy carries only in-frame clones and drops some. The table shows about 68,000 clones, with over 65% occurring only once. Sequences were derived from CD4+ or CD8+ T cells sorted from blood, sampled in a trial of the OX40 agonist ivuxolimab. The receptor source for this set is an adult with an advanced solid tumor such as melanoma, head and neck, liver or kidney cancer.

The chain joins TRBV18 to TRBJ1-1, with D hard to call. Trimming stripped 0 bases from V and 5 bases from J, with 10 bases between. The CDR3 contains 14 residues. In germline, CDR1 is KGHSH, CDR2 LQKENI. This chain's CDR3 is CASSPPGGRTEAFF. The CDR3 coding sequence is TGTGCCAGCTCACCACCGGGCGGACGAACTGAAGCTTTCTTT.

V usage is TRBV19 and J usage is TRBJ1-4; D is undetermined. From germline, CDR1 is LNHDA and CDR2 SQIVND (reference sequence). This CDR3 comprises 18 residues. V gave up 7 bases and J gave up 6 bases, with 27 bases separating them. CDR3 residues: CASTNYPVSSGRYEKLFF. The CDR3 bases are TGTGCCAGTACCAATTACCCTGTCTCGTCGGGAAGGTATGAAAAACTGTTTTTT.

This chain links TRBV4-3 with TRBJ1-4; perhaps TRBD1 as D (5 bases). Deletions cut 2 bases from V and 7 bases from J, with 26 bases between. Germline CDR1 LGHNA, CDR2 YSLEER. The CDR3 covers 19 residues. This chain's CDR3 is CASSQYWRVEFREGEKLFF. CDR3 nucleotides: TGCGCCAGCAGCCAATACTGGAGGGTTGAATTCAGGGAGGGTGAAAAACTGTTTTTT.

This clone appeared once. This rearrangement joins TRBV5-1 to TRBJ1-1; TRBD1 agrees at 7 bases. Germline values: CDR1 SGHRS, CDR2 YFSETQ. This CDR3 comprises 12 residues. After removal of 0 bases from V and 7 bases from J, the junction contained 0 bases not matched to a gene. CDR3 sequence reads: CASSLGDSEAFF. CDR3 sequence (DNA): TGCGCCAGCAGCTTGGGGGACAGTGAAGCTTTCTTT. The complete variable domain, with remaining parts taken from reference TRBV5-1 and TRBJ1-1, reads KAGVTQTPRYLIKTRGQQVTLSCSPISGHRSVSWYQQTPGQGLQFLFEYFSETQRNKGNFPGRFSGRQFSNSRSEMNVSTLELGDSALYLCASSLGDSEAFFGQGTRLTVV.

V and J are TRBV7-2 and TRBJ1-1; 7 nucleotides match TRBD1. This CDR3 is 14 amino acids long. Trimming removed 3 bases from V and 5 bases from J; junction bases left unmatched: 6. Germline V lookup: CDR1 SGHTA, CDR2 FQGNSA. CDR3: CASSLGGGATEAFF. DNA of the CDR3: TGTGCCAGCAGCTTGGGAGGGGGCGCGACTGAAGCTTTCTTT.

The J gene is TRBJ1-3, the V gene TRBV10-3; the D gene is possibly TRBD1 (5 bases). There are 13 residues in the CDR3. Trimming shortened V by 3 bases and J by 5 bases, and 8 bases separated the two germline ends. Germline loops: CDR1 ENHRY, CDR2 SYGVKD. CDR3 in DNA: TGTGCCATCAGTGACGGGGCACGAAACACCATATATTTT. This encodes CAISDGARNTIYF.

This chain connects TRBV11-2 to TRBJ2-6, with no clear D. The CDR3 is 19 residues long. Between the trimmed V and J ends, which lost 4 bases and 5 bases, there was a span of 24 bases. Germline-derived CDR1 and CDR2 are SGHAT and FQNNGV. The CDR3 coding sequence is TGTGCCAGCAGCTGGATTTACAGAGAACGACAAAGTCGGGCCAACGTCCTGACTTTC. Translating gives CASSWIYRERQSRANVLTF.

Details on this clone: Because it lacks the conserved phenylalanine or tryptophan at the end, this CDR3 is likely a read error. The DNA is left out, because the CDR3 cannot be placed on it with certainty; the CDR3 is given as TCRdb lists it. J is TRBJ2-6 and V is TRBV5-1; the D call in the table, TRBD1, was not verified against the DNA. The germline gives CDR1 SGHRS, CDR2 YFSETQ. The CDR3 is 13 amino acids long, termini counted. This chain's CDR3 is CASSMYALQGRFE.

This chain links TRBV11-2 with TRBJ1-1; D call uncertain. Germline V lookup: CDR1 SGHAT, CDR2 FQNNGV. This CDR3 is 15 amino acids long. V dropped 0 bases and J dropped 9 bases, with 17 bases sitting between them. The CDR3 loop is CASSLDLIAGQQAFF. For the CDR3, the DNA is TGTGCCAGCAGCTTAGATCTAATAGCAGGTCAGCAAGCTTTCTTT.

V usage is TRBV7-2 and J usage is TRBJ1-1, with a possible D match to TRBD1 (6 bases). The CDR3 is 14 amino acids. Trimming removed 5 bases from V and 1 base from J, with 11 bases in between. Germline V gives CDR1 SGHTA, CDR2 FQGNSA. CDR3 sequence reads: CASSLQGTNTEAFF. The CDR3 DNA reads as TGTGCCAGCAGCCTACAGGGCACGAACACTGAAGCTTTCTTT.